This T cell receptor (beta chain) appears in the sequencing data of a study of response to subunit inactivated influenza vaccine. Findings and caveats of the study: That few new T cells are recruited by each seasonal influenza vaccination was the authors' suggestion.

TCRdb re-called the RT-PCR reads with MiXCR, one entry per CDR3 protein. In the table there are hundreds of thousands of distinct CDR3 sequences, 15% to 18% of which are singletons. This clonotype showed up just a few times. The target antigen is unknown. Sequences were derived from PBMCs from blood, sampled 11 to 12 days after vaccination. The origin of this receptor is a middle-aged man who received an inactivated influenza vaccine.

In nucleotides, the CDR3 is TGTGCCAGCAGCTTACCAGGGGGGATAGAGACCCAGTACTTC. Protein: CASSLPGGIETQYF. V is TRBV7-2 and J is TRBJ2-5, with TRBD1 as a possible D gene (7 bases). Trimming removed 2 bases at V and 4 bases at J, with 11 bases between. The CDR3 is 14 residues long. Germline V gene data show CDR1 as SGHTA and CDR2 as FQGNSA.